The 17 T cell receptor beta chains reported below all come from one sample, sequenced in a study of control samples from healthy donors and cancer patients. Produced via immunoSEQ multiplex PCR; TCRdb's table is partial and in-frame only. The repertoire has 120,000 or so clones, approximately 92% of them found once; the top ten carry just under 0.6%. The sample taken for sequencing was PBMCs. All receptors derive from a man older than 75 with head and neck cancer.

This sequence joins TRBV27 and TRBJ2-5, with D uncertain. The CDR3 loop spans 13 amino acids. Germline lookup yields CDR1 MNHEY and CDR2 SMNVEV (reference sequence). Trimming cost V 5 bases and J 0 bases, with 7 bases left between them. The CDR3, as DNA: TGTGCCAGCAGTCCTTCATACCAAGAGACCCAGTACTTC. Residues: CASSPSYQETQYF.

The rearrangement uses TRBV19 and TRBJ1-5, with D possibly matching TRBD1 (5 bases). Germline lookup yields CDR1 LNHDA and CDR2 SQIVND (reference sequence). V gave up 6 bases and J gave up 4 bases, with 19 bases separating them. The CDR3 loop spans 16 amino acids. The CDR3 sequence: CASSRPPGARNQPQHF. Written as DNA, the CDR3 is TGTGCCAGTAGCCGACCCCCCGGGGCCCGGAATCAGCCCCAGCATTTT.

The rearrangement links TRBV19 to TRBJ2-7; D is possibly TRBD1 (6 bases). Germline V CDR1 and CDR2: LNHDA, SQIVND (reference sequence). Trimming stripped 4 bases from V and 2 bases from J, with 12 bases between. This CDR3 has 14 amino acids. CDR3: CASSKQGNTYEQYF. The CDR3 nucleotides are TGTGCCAGTAGTAAACAGGGTAACACCTACGAGCAGTACTTC.

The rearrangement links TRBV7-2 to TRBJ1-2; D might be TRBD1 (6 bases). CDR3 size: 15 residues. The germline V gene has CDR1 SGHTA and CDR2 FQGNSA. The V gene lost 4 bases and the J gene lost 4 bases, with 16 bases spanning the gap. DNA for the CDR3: TGTGCCAGCAGCTCGGGCCTCGGGACAACCTATGGCTACACCTTC. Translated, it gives CASSSGLGTTYGYTF.

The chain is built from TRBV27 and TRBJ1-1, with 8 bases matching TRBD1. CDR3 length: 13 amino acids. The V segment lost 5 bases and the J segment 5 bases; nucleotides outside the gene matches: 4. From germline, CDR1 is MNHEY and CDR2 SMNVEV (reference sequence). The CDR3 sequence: CASSTRQGTEAFF. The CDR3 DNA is TGTGCCAGCAGTACAAGACAGGGGACTGAAGCTTTCTTT.

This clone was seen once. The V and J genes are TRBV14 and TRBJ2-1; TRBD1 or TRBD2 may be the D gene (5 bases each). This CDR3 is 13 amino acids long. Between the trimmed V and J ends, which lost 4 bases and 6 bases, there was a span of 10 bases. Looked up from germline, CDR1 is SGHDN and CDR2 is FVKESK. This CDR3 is CASSLGAPNEQFF. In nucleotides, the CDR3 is TGTGCCAGCAGCCTCGGGGCACCCAATGAGCAGTTCTTC.

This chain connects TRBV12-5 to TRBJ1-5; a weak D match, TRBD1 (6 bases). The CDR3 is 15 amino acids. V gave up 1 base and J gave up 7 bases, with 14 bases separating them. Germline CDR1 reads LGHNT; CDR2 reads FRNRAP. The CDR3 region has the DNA TGTGCTAGTGGTTTGGCAACAGGGACTGAGCAGCCCCAGCATTTT. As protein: CASGLATGTEQPQHF.

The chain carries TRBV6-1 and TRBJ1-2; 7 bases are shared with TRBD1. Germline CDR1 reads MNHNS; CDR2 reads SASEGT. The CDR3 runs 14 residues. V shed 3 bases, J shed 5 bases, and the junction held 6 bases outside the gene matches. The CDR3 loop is CASSEAGGIYGYTF. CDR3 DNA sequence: TGTGCCAGCAGTGAGGCAGGGGGGATTTATGGCTACACCTTC.

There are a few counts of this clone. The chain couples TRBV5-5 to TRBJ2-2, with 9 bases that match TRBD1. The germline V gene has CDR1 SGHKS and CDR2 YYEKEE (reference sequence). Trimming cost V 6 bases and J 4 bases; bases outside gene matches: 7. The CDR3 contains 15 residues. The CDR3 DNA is TGTGCCAGCACCCAACAGGGGGCGGTCACCGGGGAGCTGTTTTTT. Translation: CASTQQGAVTGELFF.

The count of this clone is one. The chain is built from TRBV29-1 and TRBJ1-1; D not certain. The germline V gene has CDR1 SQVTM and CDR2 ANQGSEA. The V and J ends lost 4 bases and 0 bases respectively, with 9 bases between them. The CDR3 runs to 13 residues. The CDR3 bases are TGCAGCGTTGTTTATTCCATGAACACTGAAGCTTTCTTT. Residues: CSVVYSMNTEAFF.

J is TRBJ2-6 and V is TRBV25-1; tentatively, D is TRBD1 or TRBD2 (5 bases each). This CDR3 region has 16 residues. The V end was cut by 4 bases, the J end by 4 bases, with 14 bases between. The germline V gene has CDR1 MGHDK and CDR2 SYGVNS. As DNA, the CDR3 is TGTGCCAGCAGTGTGATAGGGACGGGGGGGGCCAACGTCCTGACTTTC. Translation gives CASSVIGTGGANVLTF.

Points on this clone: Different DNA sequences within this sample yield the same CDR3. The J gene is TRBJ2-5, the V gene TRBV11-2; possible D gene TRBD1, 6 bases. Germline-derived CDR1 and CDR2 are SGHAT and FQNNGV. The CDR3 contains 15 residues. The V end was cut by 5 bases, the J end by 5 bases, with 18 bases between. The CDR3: CASSTLLGAAETQYF. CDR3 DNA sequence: TGTGCCAGCAGCACCTTATTGGGGGCCGCCGAGACCCAGTACTTC.

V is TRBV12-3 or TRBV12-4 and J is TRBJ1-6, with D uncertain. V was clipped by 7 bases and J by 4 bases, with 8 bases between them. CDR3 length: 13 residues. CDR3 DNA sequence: TGTGCCAGCACCGGTCCTTATAATTCACCCCTCCACTTT. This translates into CASTGPYNSPLHF.

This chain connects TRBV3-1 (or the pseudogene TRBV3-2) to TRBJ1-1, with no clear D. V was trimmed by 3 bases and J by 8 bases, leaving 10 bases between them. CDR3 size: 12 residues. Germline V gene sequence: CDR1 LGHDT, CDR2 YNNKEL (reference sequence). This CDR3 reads CASSHESFEAFF. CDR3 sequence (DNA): TGTGCCAGCAGCCATGAGTCTTTCGAAGCTTTCTTT.

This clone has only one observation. The DNA for the CDR3 is TGTGCTAGTGGCCTGACTAGGATGAACTATGGCTACACCTTC. Protein: CASGLTRMNYGYTF. This sequence joins TRBV12-5 and TRBJ1-2; no definite D call. Germline V gene sequence: CDR1 LGHNT, CDR2 FRNRAP. V gave up 6 bases and J gave up 2 bases, with 13 bases separating them. The CDR3 covers 14 residues. Full variable domain (outside the CDR3, taken from reference TRBV12-5 and TRBJ1-2): DARVTQTPRHKVTEMGQEVTMRCQPILGHNTVFWYRQTMMQGLELLAYFRNRAPLDDSGMPKDRFSAEMPDATLATLKIQPSEPRDSAVYFCASGLTRMNYGYTFGSGTRLTVV.

CDR3 DNA sequence: TGTGCCAGCAGCGTTTCCCGGGCCCTTAGCAATGAAGCTTTCTTT. The encoded protein is CASSVSRALSNEAFF. The V gene is TRBV9, the J gene TRBJ1-1; no definite D call. Trimming cost V 2 bases and J 7 bases, with 18 bases left between them. Germline V gene data show CDR1 as SGDLS and CDR2 as YYNGEE. The CDR3 has 15 amino acids.

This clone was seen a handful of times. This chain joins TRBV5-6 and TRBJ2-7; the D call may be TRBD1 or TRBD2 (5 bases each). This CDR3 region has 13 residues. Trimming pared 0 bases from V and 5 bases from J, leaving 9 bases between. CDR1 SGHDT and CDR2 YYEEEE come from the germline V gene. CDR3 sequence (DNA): TGTGCCAGCAGCTTGGCCGGGGACGACGAGCAGTACTTC. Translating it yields CASSLAGDDEQYF. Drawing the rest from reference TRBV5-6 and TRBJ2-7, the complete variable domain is DAGVTQSPTHLIKTRGQQVTLRCSPKSGHDTVSWYQQALGQGPQFIFQYYEEEERQRGNFPDRFSGHQFPNYSSELNVNALLLGDSALYLCASSLAGDDEQYFGPGTRLTVT.